One sample yielded the 25 T cell receptor beta chains listed below, sequenced in a study of T-cell reconstitution after alpha-beta-depleted transplantation in children. Preparation of the TCRbeta library involved a method that used unique molecular identifiers. TCRdb passed the PCR reads through MiXCR, listing each CDR3 protein once. The sample has roughly 500,000 distinct CDR3 sequences; 30% to 35% are singletons. The specimen was PBMCs from the stem cell graft donor, collected from the stem cell graft. The receptor set was obtained from a human donor who donated a stem cell graft to a child with aplastic anemia.

This clonotype has just one count. This chain uses TRBV7-8 with TRBJ2-7; D ambiguous. The CDR3 spans 14 residues. Trimming removed 0 bases from V and 0 bases from J, with 6 bases in between. Germline values: CDR1 SGHVS, CDR2 FQNEAQ. As DNA, the CDR3 is TGTGCCAGCAGCTTAGCAATCGACTCCTACGAGCAGTACGTC. Encoded protein: CASSLAIDSYEQYV.

This clonotype has a handful of counts. This chain links TRBV5-1 with TRBJ2-1; 10 bases match TRBD2. V shed 0 bases, J shed 7 bases, and the junction held 4 bases outside the gene matches. The CDR3 covers 15 residues. CDR1 and CDR2 from the germline V gene are SGHRS and YFSETQ. CDR3 amino acids: CASSLASSGSNEQFF. The CDR3, as DNA: TGCGCCAGCAGCTTGGCGTCTAGCGGGAGTAATGAGCAGTTCTTC.

The V and J genes are TRBV7-8 and TRBJ2-5; possibly TRBD1 for D (5 bases). This CDR3 comprises 14 residues. Trimming shortened V by 1 base and J by 4 bases, and 10 bases separated the two germline ends. Germline V lookup: CDR1 SGHVS, CDR2 FQNEAQ. The CDR3 coding sequence is TGTGCCAGCAGCTTAGATCCAGGGCCAGAGACCCAGTACTTC. This encodes CASSLDPGPETQYF. Full variable domain (outside the CDR3, taken from reference TRBV7-8 and TRBJ2-5): GAGVSQSPRYKVAKRGQDVALRCDPISGHVSLFWYQQALGQGPEFLTYFQNEAQLDKSGLPSDRFFAERPEGSVSTLKIQRTQQEDSAVYLCASSLDPGPETQYFGPGTRLLVL.

The genes are TRBV20-1 and TRBJ2-1; 11 bases match TRBD2. The V and J ends lost 0 bases and 4 bases, in that order; junction bases with no gene match: 8. Germline V lookup: CDR1 DFQATT, CDR2 SNEGSKA (reference sequence). This CDR3 spans 17 amino acids. CDR3 nucleotides: TGCAGTGCTAGAGATCGTACCGGGACTAGCGGTTACAATGAGCAGTTCTTC. It yields the protein CSARDRTGTSGYNEQFF.

In its sample, this clonotype was seen a few times. V and J are TRBV4-1 and TRBJ2-3; 14 bases are shared with TRBD2. The germline V gene encodes CDR1 MGHRA and CDR2 YSYEKL. V was clipped by 0 bases and J by 4 bases; unmatched bases: 3. The CDR3 totals 17 residues. The CDR3 nucleotides are TGCGCCAGCAGCCAAGATCCGGGACTAGCGGGAGCAGATACGCAGTATTTT. Residues: CASSQDPGLAGADTQYF.

The chain employs TRBV7-8 and TRBJ1-5, with TRBD1 matching over 8 bases. In germline, CDR1 is SGHVS, CDR2 FQNEAQ. There are 16 residues in the CDR3. J was trimmed by 6 bases and V by 0 bases; bases with no gene match: 7. CDR3 in amino acids: CASSLALAGGSQPQHF. For the CDR3, the DNA is TGTGCCAGCAGCTTAGCTCTGGCAGGGGGCTCTCAGCCCCAGCATTTT.

This clonotype has more than one count but fewer than ten. The chain uses TRBV20-1 and TRBJ2-5, with TRBD2 matching 10 bases. The germline V gene encodes CDR1 DFQATT and CDR2 SNEGSKA (reference sequence). Trimming cost V 1 base and J 3 bases; bases outside gene matches: 2. The CDR3 runs 14 residues. DNA for the CDR3: TGCAGTGCTAGAGTAGCGGGAGGTGAAGAGACCCAGTACTTC. This encodes CSARVAGGEETQYF.

The chain joins TRBV15 to TRBJ1-5; unclear D gene. Germline-derived CDR1 and CDR2 are LNHNV and YYDKDF (reference sequence). Trimming took off 6 bases at V and 3 bases at J, with 18 bases between the two ends. This CDR3 has 16 residues. In nucleotides, the CDR3 is TGTGCCACCAGTCGCCCACAAAGAGGTCACAATCAGCCCCAGCATTTT. Translating it yields CATSRPQRGHNQPQHF.

J is TRBJ1-2 and V is TRBV5-1, with 7 bases aligning to TRBD1. V was clipped by 3 bases and J by 6 bases; unmatched bases: 17. Looked up from germline, CDR1 is SGHRS and CDR2 is YFSETQ. The CDR3 totals 17 residues. The CDR3 DNA follows: TGCGCCAGCAGCTACACTCCGACAGGGAGCGATGGTGATGGCTACACCTTC. Amino acids: CASSYTPTGSDGDGYTF.

The V and J genes are TRBV6-5 and TRBJ2-4, with TRBD1 identical over 10 bases. The CDR3 covers 15 residues. Germline V gene lookup returns CDR1 MNHEY and CDR2 SVGAGI. J was trimmed by 7 bases and V by 4 bases; bases with no gene match: 7. The CDR3 DNA reads TGTGCCAGCAGTTCGCGACAGGGGGCGGTGAACATTCAGTACTTC. Amino acid sequence: CASSSRQGAVNIQYF.

The chain recombines TRBV7-2 with TRBJ2-5; 10 positions agree with TRBD1. The CDR3 is 16 residues long. Looked up from germline, CDR1 is SGHTA and CDR2 is FQGNSA. The V segment lost 5 bases and the J segment 0 bases; nucleotides outside the gene matches: 6. CDR3 in DNA: TGTGCCAGCAGCCCGGGGACAGGGGCCTACCAAGAGACCCAGTACTTC. Translated: CASSPGTGAYQETQYF.

V usage is TRBV29-1 and J usage is TRBJ2-6; possibly TRBD2 for D (5 bases). This CDR3 has 16 residues. CDR1 and CDR2 (germline): SQVTM, ANQGSEA. Trimming stripped 2 bases from V and 0 bases from J, with 11 bases between. The CDR3 DNA follows: TGCAGCGTTGAAACTCGGCGGGTCTCTGGGGCCAACGTCCTGACTTTC. Translated, it gives CSVETRRVSGANVLTF.

This clonotype was seen at least ten times. The rearrangement joins TRBV7-6 to TRBJ2-7; no reliable D call. The V gene's germline CDR1 is SGHVS and CDR2 FNYEAQ. The CDR3 runs 13 residues. V shed 4 bases and J shed 1 base, with 8 bases lying between them. The CDR3 here is CASSSGGSYEQYF. In DNA, the CDR3 is TGTGCCAGCAGCTCAGGCGGATCCTACGAGCAGTACTTC.

This CDR3 is CASLWGPNEKLFF. The DNA for the CDR3 is TGTGCCAGTCTGTGGGGGCCTAATGAAAAACTGTTTTTT. The genes are TRBV27 and TRBJ1-4; the D gene is possibly TRBD1 (6 bases). The V gene's germline CDR1 is MNHEY and CDR2 SMNVEV (reference sequence). Trimming left V 9 bases short and J 3 bases short, with 11 bases between. The CDR3 is 13 residues long.

The gene calls are TRBV5-4 and TRBJ2-3; 7 bases agree with TRBD2. J was trimmed by 4 bases and V by 4 bases; bases with no gene match: 9. Germline CDR1 SGHNT, CDR2 YYREEE (reference sequence). The CDR3 is 15 amino acids. In DNA, the CDR3 is TGTGCCAGCAGCCCCGGAGGCGGGAGCCCAGATACGCAGTATTTT. It translates to CASSPGGGSPDTQYF.

The J gene is TRBJ2-1, the V gene TRBV20-1, with a weak D call TRBD2 (6 bases). The V gene's germline CDR1 is DFQATT and CDR2 SNEGSKA (reference sequence). V lost 1 base and J lost 2, with 15 bases in between. The CDR3 covers 16 residues. CDR3 in amino acids: CSARVKVSGPYNEQFF. CDR3 nucleotide sequence: TGCAGTGCTAGAGTGAAGGTTAGCGGACCCTACAATGAGCAGTTCTTC.

This clonotype came up a few times. V is TRBV2 and J is TRBJ1-1; the D is unclear. CDR1 is SNHLY, CDR2 FYNNEI, per germline. V was trimmed by 3 bases and J by 0 bases, leaving 17 bases between them. This CDR3 has 17 residues. The CDR3 region is CASSEGSANLMNTEAFF. CDR3 DNA: TGTGCCAGCAGTGAGGGTTCCGCAAACCTTATGAACACTGAAGCTTTCTTT.

The table lists this clonotype with a few counts. This chain joins TRBV5-1 and TRBJ2-3, with D tentatively TRBD2 (5 bases). In germline, CDR1 is SGHRS, CDR2 YFSETQ. The V end was cut by 0 bases, the J end by 1 base, with 12 bases between. The CDR3 has 16 amino acids. Here the CDR3 reads CASSLGSSAGTDTQYF. The CDR3 nucleotides read TGCGCCAGCAGCTTGGGAAGTAGCGCCGGCACAGATACGCAGTATTTT.

The chain combines TRBV5-6 with TRBJ2-5, with TRBD2 matching 7 bases. Germline assignment: CDR1 SGHDT and CDR2 YYEEEE. V trimming: 0 bases; J trimming: 2 bases; junction bases outside the gene matches: 4. This CDR3 contains 15 residues. The CDR3 DNA sequence: TGTGCCAGCAGCTTGGCGGCTAGCGGACAAGAGACCCAGTACTTC. This sequence encodes CASSLAASGQETQYF.

Concerning this clonotype itself: This may come from a read error, since a much larger clone is one base off. The chain employs TRBV6-2 or TRBV6-3 and TRBJ2-7; no reliable D call. In germline, CDR1 is MNHEY, CDR2 SVGEGT. The CDR3 spans 13 residues. The CDR3 is CASSYRLSYEPYV. CDR3 sequence (DNA): TGTGCCAGCAGTTATCGGCTTTCCTACGAGCCGTACGTC.

CDR3 in DNA: TGCGCCAGCAGCCTAGACTATCTAGCGGGAGACAATGAGCAGTTCTTC. The encoded protein is CASSLDYLAGDNEQFF. The J gene is TRBJ2-1, the V gene TRBV4-3, with TRBD2 matching over 10 bases. Germline CDR1 LGHNA, CDR2 YSLEER. The CDR3 runs 16 residues. Trimming cost V 4 bases and J 5 bases; bases outside gene matches: 8.

The V gene is TRBV11-2, the J gene TRBJ2-1; D is undetermined. V was pared by 7 bases and J by 2 bases, with 15 bases between. From germline, CDR1 is SGHAT and CDR2 FQNNGV. The CDR3 loop spans 15 amino acids. The CDR3 nucleotides are TGTGCCAGCACCGAAGGCCCTTCCACCTACAATGAGCAGTTCTTC. This sequence encodes CASTEGPSTYNEQFF.

The sample holds a few counts of this clonotype. The CDR3 coding sequence is TGTGCCAGCAGCTTGGGTGGAGAGGGCGGCAATCAGCCCCAGCATTTT. As protein: CASSLGGEGGNQPQHF. The chain links TRBV5-5 to TRBJ1-5, with unresolved D. CDR1 is SGHKS, CDR2 YYEKEE, per germline (reference sequence). V was shortened by 0 bases and J by 2 bases, with 12 bases between the two germline ends. The CDR3 spans 16 residues.

The DNA of the CDR3 is TGTGCCAGCTCGCGAGATATCACCGGGGAGCTGTTTTTT. Amino acid sequence: CASSRDITGELFF. The V gene is TRBV18, the J gene TRBJ2-2, with D uncertain. This CDR3 region has 13 residues. Germline V gene sequence: CDR1 KGHSH, CDR2 LQKENI. Trimming stripped 6 bases from V and 4 bases from J, with 9 bases between.

This clonotype has a handful of counts. For the CDR3, the DNA is TGTGCCAGCAGCCCCCGAAGCGATCAAGAGACCCAGTACTTC. Translated: CASSPRSDQETQYF. The J gene is TRBJ2-5, the V gene TRBV7-6, with D unresolved. Germline CDR1 reads SGHVS; CDR2 reads FNYEAQ. The CDR3 has 14 amino acids. The V gene lost 5 bases and the J gene lost 2 bases, with 12 bases spanning the gap.